This T cell receptor (beta chain) was sequenced during a study of blood T cell repertoires in COVID-19. Study context: T cells, B-cell-depleted T cells, or PBMCs supplied cDNA or gDNA.

Libraries were prepared by immunoSEQ multiplex PCR; TCRdb keeps only in-frame clonotypes and omits some of them. The data show some 170,000 clones, with around 83% seen just once and 5% to 7.5% held by the top ten. The CDR3 loop spans 17 amino acids. Germline V gene data show CDR1 as LGHDT and CDR2 as YNNKEL (reference sequence). The V and J ends lost 0 bases and 4 bases, in that order; junction bases with no gene match: 6. V and J are TRBV3-1 (or the pseudogene TRBV3-2) and TRBJ2-1; 10 nucleotides match TRBD2. The sample was PBMCs or T cells enriched from blood (not recorded which). The receptor's source is a man aged 35-49 years who had recovered from COVID-19. The CDR3 is CASSQEGSGRSYNEQFF. As DNA, the CDR3 is TGTGCCAGCAGCCAAGAGGGTAGCGGGAGGTCATACAATGAGCAGTTCTTC.